This TCR beta chain was sequenced in a study of blood T cell repertoires in COVID-19. The wider study: Sites in the United States, Italy and Spain provided acute and convalescent COVID-19 samples. T cells, B-cell-depleted T cells, or PBMCs supplied cDNA or gDNA.

The CDR3 is 15 amino acids. Germline assignment: CDR1 MNHEY and CDR2 SMNVEV (reference sequence). J lost 9 bases, V lost 0 bases, and 8 bases had no gene match. As handled by the study authors: Reference gene primer amplification in the assay estimated nucleated cell counts. Method: immunoSEQ multiplex PCR; TCRdb's copy keeps in-frame clones and lacks some. The DNA was the basis for D and trimming; V, J and clone size are from that table. The repertoire consists of tens of thousands of clones, with roughly nine tenths occurring once and the leading ten covering 2% to 2.5%. Sequenced sample: peripheral blood. The TCR originated in a middle-aged man with active COVID-19. V is TRBV27 and J is TRBJ2-1; TRBD2 agrees at 7 bases. CDR3 DNA sequence: TGTGCCAGCAGTTTATCACCCCGGGGGGTAAGTGAGCAGTTCTTC. Its protein is CASSLSPRGVSEQFF.